Below are 27 T cell receptor beta chains sequenced from a single sample in a study of CD8 T cells in Susac syndrome (dated by TCRdb to 2018 to 2020). To prepare the library, the immunoSEQ multiplex PCR assay was applied. RNA was extracted using the RNeasy kit, and about 0.5 to 1 ug of the RNA was reverse transcribed with random hexamers. TCRdb ran its own pipeline on the public reads, namely fastp trimming at Q25 and MiXCR clone calling, and kept in-frame beta chains. Every distinct CDR3 protein forms one entry, paired with its most common genes and DNA. In all, the sample holds roughly 150,000 distinct CDR3 sequences, and 90% to 95% of those were seen once. The top ten hold just over 0.2% of the sample. The sequencing sample was made of CD8+ T cells from PBMCs. All receptors derive from a human donor with multiple sclerosis.

The chain links TRBV5-6 to TRBJ2-7, with D hard to call. Germline V gene data show CDR1 as SGHDT and CDR2 as YYEEEE. V lost 0 bases, J lost 6 bases, and 10 bases lay in between. The CDR3 covers 13 residues. CDR3 protein: CASSLGWGGEQYF. The CDR3 DNA is TGTGCCAGCAGCTTGGGCTGGGGTGGCGAGCAGTACTTC.

The rearrangement uses TRBV19 and TRBJ1-2; D gene unclear. V gave up 3 bases and J gave up 4 bases, with 15 bases separating them. Germline CDR1 LNHDA, CDR2 SQIVND (reference sequence). The CDR3 has 15 amino acids. CDR3 in DNA: TGTGCCAGTAGTATTTCGGTGGCAGGAAGCTATGGCTACACCTTC. It encodes CASSISVAGSYGYTF.

The CDR3: CASSVGGSTNEKLFF. CDR3 bases: TGTGCCAGCAGCGTAGGGGGATCAACTAATGAAAAACTGTTTTTT. The chain links TRBV9 to TRBJ1-4; D gene ambiguous. Germline V lookup: CDR1 SGDLS, CDR2 YYNGEE. CDR3 size: 15 residues. Deletions cut 0 bases from V and 0 bases from J, with 6 bases between.

The rearrangement joins TRBV5-1 to TRBJ1-1, with 7 bases matching TRBD1. J gave up 5 bases and V 4 bases, and 11 bases lay outside the gene matches. There are 15 residues in the CDR3. Germline assignment: CDR1 SGHRS and CDR2 YFSETQ. The CDR3 DNA follows: TGCGCCAGCAGCCTCGCGACAGGGAGGCGGACTGAAGCTTTCTTT. This codes for CASSLATGRRTEAFF.

The V and J genes are TRBV29-1 and TRBJ2-5, with D unclear. From germline, CDR1 is SQVTM and CDR2 ANQGSEA. The CDR3 loop spans 14 amino acids. V was cut by 2 bases and J by 2 bases, with 12 bases left in between. The CDR3 spells CSVESPESQETQYF. The CDR3 nucleotides are TGCAGCGTTGAATCCCCGGAAAGTCAAGAGACCCAGTACTTC.

The chain is built from TRBV25-1 and TRBJ1-1, with D possibly being TRBD1 (6 bases). Germline loops: CDR1 MGHDK, CDR2 SYGVNS. The CDR3 spans 15 residues. Trimming removed 6 bases at V and 3 bases at J, with 17 bases between. The CDR3 here is CASRDPGVGDTEAFF. The CDR3 region has the DNA TGTGCCAGCAGGGATCCAGGGGTAGGCGACACTGAAGCTTTCTTT.

The rearrangement links TRBV11-3 to TRBJ2-7; unclear D gene. Germline V gene data show CDR1 as SGHNT and CDR2 as YENEEA. V was clipped by 4 bases and J by 5 bases, with 9 bases between them. The length of the CDR3 is 12 residues. The CDR3 spells CASSYDMNEQYF. For the CDR3, the DNA is TGTGCCAGCAGCTACGACATGAACGAGCAGTACTTC.

The rearrangement uses TRBV24-1 and TRBJ2-1, with unresolved D. V lost 4 bases to trimming and J lost 4 bases, with 10 bases between them. Looked up from germline, CDR1 is KGHDR and CDR2 is SFDVKD. The CDR3 spans 14 residues. The CDR3 DNA reads TGTGCCACCAGTGACCCGGACCATTACAATGAGCAGTTCTTC. Encoded protein: CATSDPDHYNEQFF.

In nucleotides, the CDR3 is TGTGCCAGCAGTGGGGATGCAGGGTGGGGCAAAAACATTCAGTACTTC. This codes for CASSGDAGWGKNIQYF. V usage is TRBV7-9 and J usage is TRBJ2-4; possibly TRBD1 for D (5 bases). Germline V gene sequence: CDR1 SEHNR, CDR2 FQNEAQ (reference sequence). V shed 6 bases and J shed 3 bases, with 18 bases lying between them. The CDR3 totals 16 residues.

V usage is TRBV29-1 and J usage is TRBJ2-5; D call uncertain. CDR1 SQVTM and CDR2 ANQGSEA come from the germline V gene. V was trimmed by 4 bases and J by 5 bases, leaving 32 bases between them. There are 19 residues in the CDR3. The CDR3, as DNA: TGCAGCGTTGGGGCCTCAACCAGCTCTTTATCGCTTGTAGAGGAGACCCAGTACTTC. Translating gives CSVGASTSSLSLVEETQYF.

The chain links TRBV14 to TRBJ2-7; D might be TRBD1 (6 bases). From germline, CDR1 is SGHDN and CDR2 FVKESK. Trimming took 1 base from V and 1 from J, leaving 14 bases between them. The CDR3 length is 16 residues. DNA for the CDR3: TGTGCCAGCAGCCAAGTGGGGACAAACCCTTCCTACGAGCAGTACTTC. The encoded protein is CASSQVGTNPSYEQYF.

The rearrangement uses TRBV4-2 and TRBJ2-5, with 7 bases fitting TRBD1. The CDR3 spans 15 residues. V trimming: 2 bases; J trimming: 1 base; junction bases outside the gene matches: 4. Germline V gives CDR1 LGHNA, CDR2 YNFKEQ. CDR3 amino acids: CASSQPGQRQETQYF. CDR3 coding DNA: TGTGCCAGCAGCCAACCGGGACAGCGCCAAGAGACCCAGTACTTC.

On this clonotype: At one of its ends the junction is not consistent with the germline gene, which may arise from a read error. This chain links TRBV7-9 with TRBJ2-7, with TRBD1 matching over 11 bases. The CDR3 sequence is 12 residues long. The germline CDR1 and CDR2 sequences are SEHNR and FQNEAQ (reference sequence). This CDR3 is CASNRDRGRESF. The CDR3, as DNA: TGTGCCAGCAATCGGGACAGGGGGAGGGAGAGCTTC.

The chain uses TRBV6-1 and TRBJ1-5; no firm D call. This CDR3 has 16 amino acids. V was shortened by 0 bases and J by 7 bases, with 16 bases between the two germline ends. Germline loops: CDR1 MNHNS, CDR2 SASEGT. CDR3 protein: CASSEAPRELGQPQHF. The CDR3 region has the DNA TGTGCCAGCAGTGAAGCACCTCGGGAACTAGGGCAGCCCCAGCATTTT.

This rearrangement joins TRBV12-3 or TRBV12-4 to TRBJ2-1, with D hard to call. This CDR3 has 17 residues. Trimming removed 3 bases at V and 1 base at J, with 16 bases between. The CDR3 is CASSLRQKLLSYNEQFF. The DNA of the CDR3 is TGTGCCAGCAGTTTGAGGCAGAAACTATTATCCTACAATGAGCAGTTCTTC.

The chain employs TRBV9 and TRBJ2-1; TRBD2 agrees at 7 bases. The V segment lost 0 bases and the J segment 3 bases; nucleotides outside the gene matches: 3. Per germline, CDR1 SGDLS and CDR2 YYNGEE. CDR3 length equals 15 residues. CDR3 nucleotides: TGTGCCAGCAGCGTAGGGCGGGGGTTCTACAATGAGCAGTTCTTC. Amino acids: CASSVGRGFYNEQFF.

The rearrangement links TRBV12-3 or TRBV12-4 to TRBJ2-1, with D unresolved. CDR3 length equals 14 residues. Trimming removed 5 bases at V and 0 bases at J, with 8 bases between. The CDR3 reads CASSILSSYNEQFF. CDR3 nucleotides: TGTGCCAGCAGTATCCTGAGCTCCTACAATGAGCAGTTCTTC.

The chain is built from TRBV30 and TRBJ2-3, with D unresolved. Germline V gene data show CDR1 as GTSNPN and CDR2 as SVGIG (reference sequence). V was cut by 3 bases and J by 4 bases, with 5 bases left in between. This CDR3 comprises 11 residues. The CDR3 region is CAWRVPDTQYF. CDR3 DNA sequence: TGTGCCTGGAGGGTCCCAGATACGCAGTATTTT.

V usage is TRBV9 and J usage is TRBJ2-6, with TRBD1 matching over 11 bases. CDR1 is SGDLS, CDR2 YYNGEE, per germline. This CDR3 is 18 amino acids long. After removal of 2 bases from V and 0 bases from J, the junction contained 4 bases not matched to a gene. CDR3 protein: CASSVSGTGGSGANVLTF. CDR3 bases: TGTGCCAGCAGCGTCTCCGGGACAGGGGGCTCTGGGGCCAACGTCCTGACTTTC.

The genes are TRBV20-1 and TRBJ2-5; weak D call: TRBD2 (6 bases). V lost 1 base and J 4 bases, leaving 16 bases between the germline ends. CDR1 is DFQATT, CDR2 SNEGSKA, per germline (reference sequence). The CDR3 sequence is 15 residues long. In DNA, the CDR3 is TGCAGTGCTAGAGCCCCCACGGGGGATTTAGAGACCCAGTACTTC. Its translation: CSARAPTGDLETQYF.

The chain links TRBV6-2 or TRBV6-3 to TRBJ2-3; weak D call: TRBD2 (6 bases). The CDR3 loop spans 14 amino acids. CDR1 and CDR2 (germline): MNHEY, SVGEGT. Between the trimmed V and J ends, which lost 2 bases and 6 bases, there was a span of 12 bases. The CDR3 region has the DNA TGTGCCAGCAGTTACGCTAGCGCAGGGGATACGCAGTATTTT. Its translation is CASSYASAGDTQYF.

V gene TRBV2 combines with J gene TRBJ2-3, with 12 bases lining up with TRBD2. Germline-derived CDR1 and CDR2 are SNHLY and FYNNEI. The CDR3 extends over 15 amino acids. The V gene end was trimmed by 6 bases and the J gene end by 6 bases; junction bases not matched to a gene: 7. The DNA for the CDR3 is TGTGCCAGCAGATCTAGCGGGGGGGCCTCCGATACGCAGTATTTT. Encoded protein: CASRSSGGASDTQYF.

The chain combines TRBV6-5 with TRBJ1-1; D gene uncertain. CDR1 is MNHEY, CDR2 SVGAGI, per germline. The CDR3 totals 15 residues. Trimming removed 5 bases from V and 1 base from J, with 14 bases in between. CDR3 sequence (DNA): TGTGCCAGCAGTACGCCAAGGAGAGGGAACACTGAAGCTTTCTTT. It codes for CASSTPRRGNTEAFF.

V and J are TRBV12-3 or TRBV12-4 and TRBJ2-6; 9 bases match TRBD1. Trimming removed 8 bases from V and 0 bases from J; junction bases left unmatched: 5. The CDR3 extends over 16 amino acids. Written as DNA, the CDR3 is TGTGCCAGCGATGGGACAGGGAGCTCTGGGGCCAACGTCCTGACTTTC. Protein product: CASDGTGSSGANVLTF.

The J gene is TRBJ1-6, the V gene TRBV7-9; weak D call: TRBD1 (6 bases). The germline V gene has CDR1 SEHNR and CDR2 FQNEAQ (reference sequence). Trimming took 2 bases from V and 7 from J, leaving 9 bases between them. CDR3 size: 14 residues. CDR3 coding DNA: TGTGCCAGCAGCTTAATCCAGGGGAATTCACCCCTCCACTTT. It yields the protein CASSLIQGNSPLHF.

This chain joins TRBV28 and TRBJ2-1; 7 bases fit TRBD2. Trimming removed 6 bases from V and 9 bases from J; junction bases left unmatched: 14. There are 15 residues in the CDR3. Germline assignment: CDR1 MDHEN and CDR2 SYDVKM. The CDR3 sequence is CASSPPAGELSEQFF. The DNA of the CDR3 is TGTGCCAGCAGCCCTCCTGCGGGGGAACTTAGTGAGCAGTTCTTC.

This clonotype was seen a single time. This CDR3 is CATSAGYEQYF. In DNA form, the CDR3 reads TGTGCCACCAGTGCCGGCTACGAGCAGTACTTC. The chain is built from TRBV24-1 and TRBJ2-7; D is unresolved. V lost 5 bases, J lost 3 bases, and 4 bases lay in between. Germline-derived CDR1 and CDR2 are KGHDR and SFDVKD. CDR3 length equals 11 residues.